This T cell receptor (beta chain) was profiled in a study of T cells after yellow fever vaccination. About the research overall: Fractions of low cell number were prepared using SMART-Seq v4 Ultra Low Input. Regarding the study as a whole: Within FACS-sorted repertoires, abundant clonotypes contaminating from the bulk population could be present. The study re-detected most primary-vaccination clones after the booster (approximately 97% CD4, almost 90% CD8).

A process of 5'RACE template switching, which added a universal primer site and UMIs, was used to make TCR cDNA. TCRdb re-analysed the 5' RACE reads in MiXCR, keeping a single row per CDR3 protein. The sample contains about 240,000 distinct CDR3 sequences, about 3.5% of which appear only once. The length of the CDR3 is 13 residues. V dropped 3 bases and J dropped 0 bases, with 6 bases sitting between them. Germline values: CDR1 DFQATT, CDR2 SNEGSKA (reference sequence). This clonotype was seen repeatedly, ten times or more. Its antigen is unidentified. The clonotype originates from a man aged 18-30 years who received the YFV17D yellow fever vaccine. The rearrangement links TRBV20-1 to TRBJ1-5; D gene uncertain. Specimen: PBMCs, collected 15 days after the yellow fever booster vaccination. The CDR3 DNA is TGCAGTGCTAGTAAGGGTAGCAATCAGCCCCAGCATTTT. The encoded protein is CSASKGSNQPQHF.